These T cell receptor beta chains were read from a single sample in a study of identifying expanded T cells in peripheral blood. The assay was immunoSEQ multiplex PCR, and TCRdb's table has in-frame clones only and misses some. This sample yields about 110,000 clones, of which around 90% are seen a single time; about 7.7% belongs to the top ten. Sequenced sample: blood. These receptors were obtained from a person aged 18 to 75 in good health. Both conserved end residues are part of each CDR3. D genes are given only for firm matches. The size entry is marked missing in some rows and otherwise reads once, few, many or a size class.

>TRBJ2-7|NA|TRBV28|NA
CASTSGIRDRYSYEQYF
TGTGCCAGCACCTCGGGTATCCGAGACAGATATTCCTACGAGCAGTACTTC
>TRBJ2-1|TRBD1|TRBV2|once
CASSEFGTVSSYNEQFF
TGTGCCAGCAGTGAGTTCGGGACAGTTAGCTCCTACAATGAGCAGTTCTTC
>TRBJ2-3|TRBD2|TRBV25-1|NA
CASRLAGGPDTQYF
TGTGCCAGCAGACTAGCGGGAGGCCCAGATACGCAGTATTTT
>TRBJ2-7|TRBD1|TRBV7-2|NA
CASSPMQGAGEQYF
TGTGCCAGCAGCCCAATGCAGGGGGCCGGCGAGCAGTACTTC
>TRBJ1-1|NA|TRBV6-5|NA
CASSKQGLNTEAFF
TGTGCCAGCAGTAAACAGGGTCTGAACACTGAAGCTTTCTTT
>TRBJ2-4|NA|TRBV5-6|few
CASSFGQSLAKNIQYF
TGTGCCAGCAGCTTTGGACAGTCTCTAGCCAAAAACATTCAGTACTTC
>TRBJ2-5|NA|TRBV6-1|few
CASSEALQSRRPNF
TGTGCCAGCAGTGAAGCGCTTCAATCCAGACGACCTAACTTC
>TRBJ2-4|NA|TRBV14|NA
CASSQPGMDIQYF
TGTGCCAGCAGCCAACCGGGGATGGACATTCAGTACTTC
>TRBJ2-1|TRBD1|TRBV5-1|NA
CASSPGTGVDNEQFF
TGCGCCAGCAGCCCAGGGACAGGGGTGGACAATGAGCAGTTCTTC
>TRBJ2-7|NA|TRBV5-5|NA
CASSPGTGPYEQYF
TGTGCCAGCAGCCCCGGGACTGGACCTTACGAGCAGTACTTC
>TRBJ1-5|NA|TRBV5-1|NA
CASSLEGLSNQPQHF
TGCGCCAGCAGCTTGGAGGGACTTAGCAATCAGCCCCAGCATTTT
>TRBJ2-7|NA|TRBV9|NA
CASSPRTASDEQYF
TGTGCCAGCAGCCCCCGGACGGCATCGGACGAGCAGTACTTC
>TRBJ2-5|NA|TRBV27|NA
CASSPFLQDQGTQYF
TGTGCCAGCAGTCCATTCCTACAGGACCAGGGGACCCAGTACTTC
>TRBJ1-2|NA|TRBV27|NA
CASSLSRVDGYTF
TGTGCCAGCAGTTTATCCAGGGTGGATGGCTACACCTTC
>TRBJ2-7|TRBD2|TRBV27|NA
CASSLDGTSGRPRQYF
TGTGCCAGCAGTTTAGATGGGACTAGCGGGAGACCAAGGCAGTACTTC
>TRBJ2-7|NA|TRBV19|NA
CASSSRTDLSYEQYF
TGTGCCAGTAGTAGCCGGACAGACCTCTCCTACGAGCAGTACTTC
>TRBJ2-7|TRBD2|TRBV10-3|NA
CAISESSSGRRGYEQYF
TGTGCCATCAGTGAGTCAAGTAGCGGGAGAAGGGGATACGAGCAGTACTTC
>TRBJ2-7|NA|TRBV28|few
CASSSKERYF
TGTGCCAGCAGTTCCAAGGAGCGGTACTTC
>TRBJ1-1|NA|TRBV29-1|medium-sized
CSIRTETSEAFF
TGCAGCATCCGGACAGAAACGTCTGAAGCTTTCTTT
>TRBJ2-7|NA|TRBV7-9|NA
CASRPGQAYEQYF
TGTGCCAGCAGGCCGGGACAAGCCTACGAGCAGTACTTC
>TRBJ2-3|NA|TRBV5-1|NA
CASSLAGSDTQYF
TGCGCCAGCAGCTTAGCGGGCTCAGATACGCAGTATTTT
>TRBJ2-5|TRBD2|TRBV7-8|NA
CASSPEPSGETQYF
TGTGCCAGCAGCCCTGAGCCTAGCGGGGAGACCCAGTACTTC
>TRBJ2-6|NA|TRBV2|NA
CASSQDSSGANVLTF
TGTGCCAGCAGCCAGGACAGTTCTGGGGCCAACGTCCTGACTTTC
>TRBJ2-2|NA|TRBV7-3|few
CASSPIPGELFF
TGTGCCAGCAGCCCCATCCCCGGGGAGCTGTTTTTT
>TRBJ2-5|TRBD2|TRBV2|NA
CASRLAGGIETQYF
TGTGCCAGCAGGCTAGCGGGGGGTATAGAGACCCAGTACTTC
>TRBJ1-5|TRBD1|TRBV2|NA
CASSGGQFNQPQHF
TGTGCCAGCAGCGGGGGACAGTTCAATCAGCCCCAGCATTTT
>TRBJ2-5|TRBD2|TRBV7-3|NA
CASSSRTSGSYETQYF
TGTGCCAGCAGCTCCAGGACTAGCGGGAGTTATGAGACCCAGTACTTC
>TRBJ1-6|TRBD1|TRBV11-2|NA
CASSPGQGRMNSPLHF
TGTGCCAGCAGCCCGGGACAGGGGCGAATGAATTCACCCCTCCACTTT
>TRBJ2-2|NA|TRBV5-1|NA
CASRGPLSEGELFF
TGCGCCAGCAGGGGACCTCTATCAGAAGGGGAGCTGTTTTTT
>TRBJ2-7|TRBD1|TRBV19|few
CASSSGQGADEQYF
TGTGCCAGTAGTAGTGGACAGGGTGCCGACGAGCAGTACTTC
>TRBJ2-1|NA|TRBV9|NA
CASSLTLGDEQFF
TGTGCCAGCAGCCTGACCTTAGGGGATGAGCAGTTCTTC
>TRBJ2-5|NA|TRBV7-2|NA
CASSLAPGAMGRETQYF
TGTGCCAGCAGCTTAGCCCCGGGGGCGATGGGTAGAGAGACCCAGTACTTC
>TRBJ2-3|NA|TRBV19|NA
CASSITGTGDTQYF
TGTGCCAGTAGTATTACAGGGACCGGAGATACGCAGTATTTT
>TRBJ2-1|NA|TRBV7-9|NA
CASSLVSSLREQFF
TGTGCCAGCAGCTTAGTTTCCAGCCTCCGGGAGCAGTTCTTC
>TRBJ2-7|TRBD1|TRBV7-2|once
CASRTDRARSYEQYF
TGTGCCAGCAGAACAGACAGGGCGAGGTCCTACGAGCAGTACTTC
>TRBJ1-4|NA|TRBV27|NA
CASTLRPNEKLFF
TGTGCCAGCACTCTCAGGCCTAATGAAAAACTGTTTTTT
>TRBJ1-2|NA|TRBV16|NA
CASSQDDGYTF
TGTGCCAGCAGCCAAGACGATGGCTACACCTTC
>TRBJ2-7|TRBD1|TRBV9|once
CASSIWDRGPGEQYF
TGTGCCAGCAGCATATGGGACAGGGGGCCTGGGGAGCAGTACTTC
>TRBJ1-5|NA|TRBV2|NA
CASSAEGAGQPQHF
TGTGCCAGCAGTGCAGAGGGCGCGGGTCAGCCCCAGCATTTT
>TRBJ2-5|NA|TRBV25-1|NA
CASSEETQYF
TGTGCCAGCAGTGAAGAGACCCAGTACTTC
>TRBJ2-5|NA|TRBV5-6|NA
CASSLAHQAHQETQYF
TGTGCCAGCAGCTTGGCCCACCAGGCACATCAAGAGACCCAGTACTTC
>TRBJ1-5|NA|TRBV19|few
CASNGASNQPQHF
TGTGCCAGTAACGGGGCTAGCAATCAGCCCCAGCATTTT
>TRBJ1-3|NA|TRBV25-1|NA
CASRIIWGGENTIYF
TGTGCCAGCAGGATAATCTGGGGGGGGGAAAACACCATATATTTT
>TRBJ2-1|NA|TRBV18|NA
CASSPASSHHNEQFF
TGTGCCAGCTCACCCGCCAGCTCCCACCACAATGAGCAGTTCTTC
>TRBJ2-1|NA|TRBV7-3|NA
CASSLKGEAEQFF
TGTGCCAGCAGCCTTAAGGGTGAGGCCGAGCAGTTCTTC
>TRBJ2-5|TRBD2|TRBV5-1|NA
CASSPHRGGNGETQYF
TGCGCCAGCAGCCCCCACCGCGGGGGGAATGGGGAGACCCAGTACTTC
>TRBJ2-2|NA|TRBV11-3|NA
CASRADPSTGELFF
TGTGCCAGCAGGGCGGACCCTAGCACGGGGGAGCTGTTTTTT